Each of the 27 T cell receptor beta chains below was sequenced from the same sample in a study of high-grade serous ovarian cancer treatment subgroups (dated by TCRdb to the early 2020s). Libraries were made using the immunoSEQ multiplex PCR assay. As stored in TCRdb, this immuneACCESS dataset retains in-frame rearrangements with V and J assigned. A fraction of the clones does not appear; measured against another copy, unresolved V genes explain less than half of the discrepancy, and the remainder lacks a known reason. This sample gives 4,500 or so clones in total; approximately 71% of them show up just once. About a sixth of the sample is held by the ten biggest clonotypes. The tumor samples were collected prior to definitive surgery or chemotherapy. Sample: tumor tissue. Every receptor here comes from a human donor with high-grade serous ovarian cancer.

The rearrangement joins TRBV6-1 to TRBJ1-4; D is unclear. V dropped 7 bases and J dropped 4 bases, with 10 bases sitting between them. Germline loops: CDR1 MNHNS, CDR2 SASEGT. This CDR3 has 13 amino acids. The CDR3 DNA is TGTGCCAGCACTACTTGGATTAATGAAAAACTGTTTTTT. Its translation: CASTTWINEKLFF.

V is TRBV10-3 and J is TRBJ2-2; D is unclear. Per the germline V gene, CDR1 is ENHRY and CDR2 is SYGVKD. The CDR3 contains 13 residues. The V gene lost 2 bases and the J gene lost 2 bases, with 3 bases spanning the gap. The CDR3 DNA is TGTGCCATCAGTGAGGGAAACACCGGGGAGCTGTTTTTT. Protein sequence: CAISEGNTGELFF.

The chain uses TRBV10-3 and TRBJ1-3; 8 bases map to TRBD1. Germline CDR1 ENHRY, CDR2 SYGVKD. The CDR3 has 14 amino acids. The J segment lost 5 bases and the V segment lost 7 bases, leaving 7 bases of the junction unmatched. Written as DNA, the CDR3 is TGTGCCATCACCGACGACAGGGGTCGAAACACCATATATTTT. Translation gives CAITDDRGRNTIYF.

The chain is built from TRBV19 and TRBJ2-1; TRBD1 matches at 10 bases. The CDR3 totals 14 residues. Trimming at V came to 5 bases and at J to 9 bases, leaving 7 bases not matched to a gene. CDR1 LNHDA and CDR2 SQIVND come from the germline V gene (reference sequence). CDR3 DNA: TGTGCCAGTAGTCCGCGACAGGGGGCGGCTGAGCAGTTCTTC. Residues: CASSPRQGAAEQFF.

The V gene is TRBV5-4, the J gene TRBJ2-2; D is unresolved. Trimming shortened V by 1 base and J by 5 bases, and 9 bases separated the two germline ends. The CDR3 contains 14 residues. Germline CDR1 is SGHNT and CDR2 is YYREEE (reference sequence). Here the CDR3 DNA reads TGTGCCAGCAGCTTGTCCCTATTAACCGGGGAGCTGTTTTTT. Translating it yields CASSLSLLTGELFF.

The chain recombines TRBV27 with TRBJ2-3, with TRBD1 matching over 7 bases. Germline lookup yields CDR1 MNHEY and CDR2 SMNVEV (reference sequence). The CDR3 is made up of 14 amino acids. V was clipped by 1 base and J by 7 bases; unmatched bases: 5. The CDR3 is CASSLWAGGYTQYF. CDR3 nucleotide sequence: TGTGCCAGCAGTTTATGGGCAGGGGGATATACGCAGTATTTT.

The chain recombines TRBV18 with TRBJ1-1; 7 bases line up with TRBD1. The ends lost 6 bases at V and 0 bases at J; junction bases unmatched: 7. CDR3 length equals 15 residues. Germline V gene lookup returns CDR1 KGHSH and CDR2 LQKENI. The CDR3 nucleotides read TGTGCCAGCTCTCTAGGGGGCAGCCTGAACACTGAAGCTTTCTTT. Amino acid sequence: CASSLGGSLNTEAFF. Filled out from reference TRBV18 and TRBJ1-1, the complete variable domain reads NAGVMQNPRHLVRRRGQEARLRCSPMKGHSHVYWYRQLPEEGLKFMVYLQKENIIDESGMPKERFSAEFPKEGPSILRIQQVVRGDSAAYFCASSLGGSLNTEAFFGQGTRLTVV.

The genes are TRBV7-8 and TRBJ1-4, with 8 bases aligning to TRBD1. The germline V gene encodes CDR1 SGHVS and CDR2 FQNEAQ. This CDR3 is 18 amino acids long. Trimming at V came to 5 bases and at J to 0 bases, leaving 11 bases not matched to a gene. The CDR3: CASSPLGQGTATNEKLFF. The CDR3 DNA reads TGTGCCAGCAGCCCCCTTGGACAGGGAACTGCAACTAATGAAAAACTGTTTTTT.

The chain couples TRBV5-8 to TRBJ2-1; D is possibly TRBD2 (5 bases). CDR3 size: 15 residues. V was shortened by 0 bases and J by 8 bases, with 15 bases between the two germline ends. The germline V gene encodes CDR1 SGHTS and CDR2 YDEGEE. For the CDR3, the DNA is TGTGCCAGCAGCTTGGCGTTAGAGAGGGTCCATGAGCAGTTCTTC. Translation: CASSLALERVHEQFF.

The rearrangement links TRBV7-2 to TRBJ2-4; D might be TRBD1 (6 bases). Germline loops: CDR1 SGHTA, CDR2 FQGNSA. Trimming removed 5 bases from V and 0 bases from J, with 14 bases in between. The CDR3 sequence is 16 residues long. Here the CDR3 DNA reads TGTGCCAGCAGCGTACAGGGCGGAATAGCCAAAAACATTCAGTACTTC. Its translation: CASSVQGGIAKNIQYF. The full variable domain, rest sourced from reference TRBV7-2 and TRBJ2-4, is GAGVSQSPSNKVTEKGKDVELRCDPISGHTALYWYRQSLGQGLEFLIYFQGNSAPDKSGLPSDRFSAERTGGSVSTLTIQRTQQEDSAVYLCASSVQGGIAKNIQYFGAGTRLSVL.

This clone was seen a single time. The chain uses TRBV19 and TRBJ2-3; 9 positions agree with TRBD2. Looked up from germline, CDR1 is LNHDA and CDR2 is SQIVND (reference sequence). V lost 3 bases, J lost 6 bases, and 10 bases stayed unmatched. The CDR3 extends over 16 amino acids. CDR3 in amino acids: CASSIDRAGGADTQYF. CDR3 DNA sequence: TGTGCCAGTAGTATTGATCGAGCGGGAGGAGCGGATACGCAGTATTTT.

In its sample, this clone was seen once. The V gene is TRBV30, the J gene TRBJ2-2; 8 positions match TRBD2. In germline, CDR1 is GTSNPN, CDR2 SVGIG (reference sequence). The length of the CDR3 is 19 residues. V dropped 0 bases and J dropped 6; count of bases not matched to a gene: 18. DNA for the CDR3: TGTGCCTGGAGTGTATTTCGGTATAGCGGGAAACGAAGTCCCGGGGAGCTGTTTTTT. This encodes CAWSVFRYSGKRSPGELFF.

V is TRBV27 and J is TRBJ2-6; 13 nucleotides align to TRBD2. The CDR3 totals 17 residues. Per the germline V gene, CDR1 is MNHEY and CDR2 is SMNVEV (reference sequence). With V trimmed by 6 bases and J by 2 bases, 4 bases remained unmatched. The CDR3 nucleotides read TGTGCCAGCAGCGACGGACTAGCGGGAGCTGGGGCCAACGTCCTGACTTTC. It is translated as CASSDGLAGAGANVLTF.

The chain has TRBV11-2 and TRBJ2-1, with D possibly called TRBD1 or TRBD2 (6 bases each). This CDR3 spans 14 amino acids. CDR1 is SGHAT, CDR2 FQNNGV, per germline. The V end lost 3 bases, the J end lost 9 bases, and 15 bases lay between the germline ends. CDR3 loop: CASSLGAGTAEQFF. CDR3 DNA: TGTGCCAGCAGCTTGGGGGCGGGGACGGCTGAGCAGTTCTTC.

The chain links TRBV9 to TRBJ2-1, with 12 bases matching TRBD2. Trimming removed 3 bases from V and 7 bases from J; junction bases left unmatched: 5. The CDR3 totals 15 residues. Germline CDR1 and CDR2: SGDLS and YYNGEE. In DNA form, the CDR3 reads TGTGCCAGCAGCGCGACTAGCGGGAGTTGGAATGAGCAGTTCTTC. Translated, it gives CASSATSGSWNEQFF.

The rearrangement joins TRBV5-4 to TRBJ1-2; D gene ambiguous. V lost 2 bases and J lost 6, with 14 bases in between. Germline assignment: CDR1 SGHNT and CDR2 YYREEE (reference sequence). The CDR3 contains 14 residues. CDR3 protein: CASSFFDGTDGYTF. The CDR3 nucleotides are TGTGCCAGCAGCTTTTTCGACGGAACTGATGGCTACACCTTC.

CDR3 loop: CASSLRAPGNGWENIQYF. In DNA form, the CDR3 reads TGTGCCAGCAGCCTACGAGCCCCAGGAAACGGATGGGAAAACATTCAGTACTTC. V and J are TRBV5-5 and TRBJ2-4; D ambiguous. Germline loops: CDR1 SGHKS, CDR2 YYEKEE (reference sequence). The germline V and J ends were trimmed by 4 bases and 5 bases, with 25 bases remaining between them. This CDR3 comprises 18 residues.

V usage is TRBV19 and J usage is TRBJ1-5; a weak D match, TRBD1 (5 bases). This CDR3 is built from 17 residues. V gave up 4 bases and J gave up 4 bases, with 20 bases separating them. CDR1 and CDR2 from the germline V gene are LNHDA and SQIVND (reference sequence). The CDR3 DNA reads as TGTGCCAGTAGTAAAAGACAGACCTTAGGCCTGAATCAGCCCCAGCATTTT. This sequence encodes CASSKRQTLGLNQPQHF.

The count of this clone is one. The chain combines TRBV14 with TRBJ2-1; TRBD2 matches 10 bases. The CDR3 has 14 residues. The J segment lost 8 bases and the V segment lost 1 base, leaving 2 bases of the junction unmatched. CDR1 is SGHDN, CDR2 FVKESK, per germline. The CDR3 DNA reads TGTGCCAGCAGCCAAGGGCTAGCGGGGGATGAGCAGTTCTTC. Its translation is CASSQGLAGDEQFF.

V is TRBV2 and J is TRBJ1-3; D is undetermined. The V end was cut by 5 bases, the J end by 0 bases, with 8 bases between. Germline V gives CDR1 SNHLY, CDR2 FYNNEI. The CDR3 has 14 residues. The CDR3 bases are TGTGCCAGCAGTATAACTAACTCTGGAAACACCATATATTTT. This codes for CASSITNSGNTIYF.

Regarding this clone: The DNA is left out, because the CDR3 cannot be placed on it with certainty; the CDR3 is given as TCRdb lists it. V usage is TRBV29-1 and J usage is TRBJ2-6. The length of the CDR3 is 14 amino acids, counting both ends. Germline V gene sequence: CDR1 SQVTM, CDR2 ANQGSEA. CDR3 in amino acids: CSVGGGSGANVPTF.

This sequence joins TRBV7-8 and TRBJ2-7; 7 bases line up with TRBD2. Germline trimming cut 6 bases from V and 0 bases from J; bases unmatched to any gene: 8. The length of the CDR3 is 15 residues. CDR1 and CDR2 from the germline V gene are SGHVS and FQNEAQ. CDR3 coding DNA: TGTGCCAGCAGGCGCGGGGGAACGGGCTCCTACGAGCAGTACGTC. Amino acids: CASRRGGTGSYEQYV.

This clone has more than one count but fewer than ten. The V call is TRBV5-1, the J call TRBJ2-1, with TRBD2 matching over 12 bases. Germline CDR1 SGHRS, CDR2 YFSETQ. Trimming cost V 3 bases and J 7 bases; bases outside gene matches: 2. This CDR3 has 14 residues. CDR3 sequence reads: CASSSSGRGNEQFF. CDR3 nucleotides: TGCGCCAGCAGCTCTAGCGGGAGGGGGAATGAGCAGTTCTTC.

The V gene is TRBV5-6, the J gene TRBJ1-5, with 12 bases that match TRBD1. Germline CDR1 SGHDT, CDR2 YYEEEE. This CDR3 is 16 amino acids long. V gave up 3 bases and J gave up 7 bases; unmatched junction bases: 8. The CDR3 here is CASSSAGTGGAQPQHF. CDR3 in DNA: TGTGCCAGCAGCTCGGCCGGGACAGGGGGCGCCCAGCCCCAGCATTTT.

This clone was seen just once. This chain joins TRBV20-1 and TRBJ2-7; D is undetermined. The V gene's germline CDR1 is DFQATT and CDR2 SNEGSKA (reference sequence). Trimming took 5 bases from V and 3 from J, leaving 8 bases between them. The CDR3 has 11 amino acids. The CDR3 bases are TGCAGTGCTTACACCCACTACGAGCAGTACTTC. Protein product: CSAYTHYEQYF.

This clone turned up a few times. The rearrangement joins TRBV7-9 to TRBJ2-7, with D perhaps matching TRBD1 (6 bases). V dropped 2 bases and J dropped 1 base, with 9 bases sitting between them. CDR3 length equals 14 residues. The germline V gene encodes CDR1 SEHNR and CDR2 FQNEAQ (reference sequence). This CDR3 is CASSLRDTSYEQYF. The CDR3 DNA reads as TGTGCCAGCAGCTTAAGGGACACTTCCTACGAGCAGTACTTC.

V usage is TRBV29-1 and J usage is TRBJ1-4; D possibly corresponds to TRBD1 (6 bases). The germline V gene encodes CDR1 SQVTM and CDR2 ANQGSEA. The V end lost 5 bases, the J end lost 8 bases, and 15 bases lay between the germline ends. The CDR3 runs 13 residues. In DNA form, the CDR3 reads TGCAGCGTTTGGGACACCCTAGAGGAAAAACTGTTTTTT. Its translation is CSVWDTLEEKLFF.